Each of the 11 T cell receptor beta chains below was sequenced from the same sample in a study of blood T cell repertoires in COVID-19. Clones were sequenced by immunoSEQ multiplex PCR, and TCRdb holds only the in-frame ones, with some missing. Found here are 100,000 or so clones, around 87% of them singletons; the top ten hold 3%. Sequencing was carried out using peripheral blood. The receptors shown here come from a man aged 45-60 years with active or convalescent COVID-19.

This chain connects TRBV2 to TRBJ2-5, with TRBD2 identical over 12 bases. Germline lookup yields CDR1 SNHLY and CDR2 FYNNEI. This CDR3 region has 15 residues. V gave up 8 bases and J gave up 5 bases; unmatched junction bases: 9. CDR3: CASYSSTSGGETQYF. CDR3 bases: TGTGCCAGCTATTCGTCGACTAGCGGGGGCGAGACCCAGTACTTC.

The CDR3 is CSGGEINQPQHF. The DNA for the CDR3 is TGCAGCGGCGGGGAAATCAATCAGCCCCAGCATTTT. V is TRBV29-1 and J is TRBJ1-5, with unresolved D. The ends were cut back, 7 bases at V and 3 bases at J, with 10 bases in the middle. Germline loops: CDR1 SQVTM, CDR2 ANQGSEA. CDR3 length: 12 residues.

V is TRBV7-2 and J is TRBJ2-6, with D tentatively TRBD1 (6 bases). Trimming pared 1 base from V and 0 bases from J, leaving 10 bases between. The CDR3 has 17 residues. The V gene's germline CDR1 is SGHTA and CDR2 FQGNSA. The CDR3 loop reads CASSLGTVLSGANVLTF. The CDR3 bases are TGTGCCAGCAGCTTAGGGACAGTTCTCTCTGGGGCCAACGTCCTGACTTTC.

This clone was seen at least ten times. The V call is TRBV11-2, the J call TRBJ1-1, with D perhaps matching TRBD1 (6 bases). CDR1 and CDR2 from the germline V gene are SGHAT and FQNNGV. The CDR3 totals 14 residues. The V end was cut by 5 bases, the J end by 3 bases, with 13 bases between. CDR3 nucleotides: TGTGCCAGCAGCCCCCACAGGGACGACACTGAAGCTTTCTTT. Its protein product is CASSPHRDDTEAFF.

CDR3 protein: CASSEVRQGPDTQYF. Written as DNA, the CDR3 is TGTGCCAGCAGTGAAGTGAGACAGGGACCAGATACGCAGTATTTT. The chain joins TRBV6-1 to TRBJ2-3; 7 bases are a match to TRBD1. Germline CDR1 and CDR2: MNHNS and SASEGT. This CDR3 spans 15 amino acids. The ends lost 1 base at V and 4 bases at J; junction bases unmatched: 5.

The rearrangement joins TRBV10-2 to TRBJ1-3, with D hard to call. The CDR3 contains 14 residues. The germline CDR1 and CDR2 sequences are WSHSY and SAAADI. V lost 0 bases and J lost 5, with 8 bases in between. The CDR3, as DNA: TGCGCCAGCAGTGAGTCGAACTCGCGAAACACCATATATTTT. Its protein product is CASSESNSRNTIYF.

The chain couples TRBV7-6 to TRBJ2-7; D possibly corresponds to TRBD2 (5 bases). From germline, CDR1 is SGHVS and CDR2 FNYEAQ. The CDR3 has 14 amino acids. Trimming took off 4 bases at V and 3 bases at J, with 13 bases between the two ends. The CDR3 DNA reads TGTGCCAGCAGCTCCGAGGGTGGGCTCTACGAGCAGTACTTC. It specifies CASSSEGGLYEQYF.

The V call is TRBV5-6, the J call TRBJ2-5; possible D gene TRBD1, 6 bases. V was clipped by 0 bases and J by 1 base, with 10 bases between them. The germline gives CDR1 SGHDT, CDR2 YYEEEE. This CDR3 contains 15 residues. CDR3 in amino acids: CASSLATGIQETQYF. CDR3 DNA sequence: TGTGCCAGCAGCTTGGCAACAGGGATCCAAGAGACCCAGTACTTC.

This chain connects TRBV5-8 to TRBJ2-2, with 7 bases that match TRBD1. The germline CDR1 and CDR2 sequences are SGHTS and YDEGEE. Trimming cost V 5 bases and J 5 bases; bases outside gene matches: 6. This CDR3 region has 14 residues. CDR3 DNA: TGTGCCAGCAGTTACGACAGGGCTACCGGGGAGCTGTTTTTT. Amino acid sequence: CASSYDRATGELFF.

The chain couples TRBV4-2 to TRBJ2-4; 13 bases fit TRBD2. The CDR3 extends over 18 amino acids. Trimming removed 5 bases from V and 6 bases from J; junction bases left unmatched: 13. The germline V gene encodes CDR1 LGHNA and CDR2 YNFKEQ. The CDR3 region has the DNA TGTGCCAGCAGCGTTCATTCCGGGACTAGCGGGGAGGGAAACATTCAGTACTTC. Residues: CASSVHSGTSGEGNIQYF.

The chain is built from TRBV28 and TRBJ2-7; 9 bases are shared with TRBD2. The CDR3 has 15 residues. CDR1 MDHEN and CDR2 SYDVKM come from the germline V gene. Trimming at V came to 8 bases and at J to 0 bases, leaving 8 bases not matched to a gene. The CDR3 coding sequence is TGTGCCAGCCAAAAAGCGGGGGGAATCTCCTACGAGCAGTACGTC. As protein: CASQKAGGISYEQYV.